The rows below give T cell receptor beta chains drawn from one sample of a study of T cell responses to AZD1222 COVID-19 vaccine. The protocol was immunoSEQ multiplex PCR, while the TCRdb copy is restricted to in-frame clones and leaves out a portion. This table holds over 130,000 clones, 91% found once. The sequenced sample was peripheral blood, obtained 28 days after the second dose of the MenACWY control vaccine. The receptors were sampled from an adult who received the MenACWY meningococcal vaccine as a control. Each CDR3 is given with its conserved first and last residue. D genes are given only for firm matches. Only some rows state a clone size, as once, few, many or a class for expanded clones.

V,J,D,size,CDR3,DNA
TRBV19,TRBJ2-5,TRBD2,-,CASSSLAGRETQYF,TGTGCCAGTAGTAGTCTAGCGGGAAGAGAGACCCAGTACTTC
TRBV29-1,TRBJ1-5,-,once,CSVGVGDSNQPQHF,TGCAGCGTTGGGGTCGGGGATAGCAATCAGCCCCAGCATTTT
TRBV7-9,TRBJ2-7,-,-,CASSRQGGEQYF,TGTGCCAGCAGCCGACAGGGAGGGGAGCAGTACTTC
TRBV19,TRBJ2-2,TRBD1,-,CASSQRTGLNTGELFF,TGTGCCAGTAGCCAAAGGACAGGCCTTAACACCGGGGAGCTGTTTTTT
TRBV5-1,TRBJ1-1,-,-,CASSVEQRRNLNTEAFF,TGCGCCAGCAGCGTAGAGCAGCGCAGAAATTTGAACACTGAAGCTTTCTTT
TRBV28,TRBJ1-2,TRBD1,once,CASSSPGTGVSGYTF,TGTGCCAGCAGTTCCCCCGGGACAGGGGTTTCTGGCTACACCTTC
TRBV2,TRBJ2-7,-,once,CASRPGTNSYEQYF,TGTGCCAGCAGGCCCGGGACAAACTCCTACGAGCAGTACTTC
TRBV7-3,TRBJ2-3,-,-,CASSRDSASTDTQYF,TGTGCCAGCAGCCGCGACAGTGCTAGCACAGATACGCAGTATTTT
TRBV7-9,TRBJ1-2,-,-,CASSEWGAYGYTF,TGTGCCAGCAGTGAATGGGGGGCATACGGCTACACCTTC
TRBV25-1,TRBJ1-2,-,-,CASSEYRGDGYTF,TGTGCCAGCAGTGAATACAGGGGCGATGGCTACACCTTC
TRBV19,TRBJ1-1,-,-,CASSITDPSNTEAFF,TGTGCCAGTAGTATAACAGACCCATCGAACACTGAAGCTTTCTTT
TRBV5-6,TRBJ1-2,-,-,CASSLGRPAGANGYTF,TGTGCCAGCAGCTTGGGCCGCCCCGCGGGGGCAAATGGCTACACCTTC
TRBV19,TRBJ2-7,TRBD1,-,CASSRGTGGGYEQYF,TGTGCCAGTAGTAGGGGGACAGGGGGCGGCTACGAGCAGTACTTC
TRBV2,TRBJ2-3,-,once,CASSEAQGIWGTDTQYF,TGTGCCAGCAGTGAAGCTCAGGGGATTTGGGGCACAGATACGCAGTATTTT
TRBV7-2,TRBJ2-7,TRBD2,-,CASSLQRDSYEQYF,TGTGCCAGCAGCTTACAGCGGGACTCCTACGAGCAGTACTTC
TRBV7-2,TRBJ2-5,-,-,CASSLETGRVSETQYF,TGTGCCAGCAGCTTAGAGACAGGGAGGGTATCAGAGACCCAGTACTTC
TRBV19,TRBJ1-2,-,-,CASSTHDGNRYGYTF,TGTGCCAGTAGTACCCACGACGGAAACCGCTATGGCTACACCTTC
TRBV4-3,TRBJ2-7,TRBD1,-,CASSHLTGTGEQYF,TGCGCCAGCAGCCACTTGACAGGGACGGGCGAGCAGTACTTC
TRBV3-1/TRBV3-2,TRBJ2-2,-,-,CASSQDDFARGTGELFF,TGTGCCAGCAGCCAAGATGATTTTGCACGGGGAACCGGGGAGCTGTTTTTT
TRBV27,TRBJ1-4,TRBD1,-,CASRDPGQGEKLFF,TGTGCCAGCAGGGACCCGGGACAGGGCGAAAAACTGTTTTTT
TRBV20-1,TRBJ2-7,-,once,CSASKVQGRSYEQYF,TGCAGTGCTAGTAAGGTGCAGGGTAGGTCCTACGAGCAGTACTTC
TRBV19,TRBJ1-3,-,-,CASSRGGSGNTIYF,TGTGCCAGTAGTCGGGGGGGCTCTGGAAACACCATATATTTT
TRBV24-1,TRBJ2-3,-,-,CATSDLLDTQYF,TGTGCCACCAGTGATTTGTTGGATACGCAGTATTTT
TRBV7-8,TRBJ2-7,TRBD2,-,CASSLASGGVHEQYF,TGTGCCAGCAGCTTAGCAAGCGGGGGGGTACACGAGCAGTACTTC
TRBV25-1,TRBJ1-5,TRBD1,-,CASSGRDRGSQPQHF,TGTGCCAGCAGTGGGAGAGACAGGGGCAGTCAGCCCCAGCATTTT
TRBV6-5,TRBJ1-2,-,-,CASRNTADLGYTF,TGTGCCAGCAGAAACACGGCAGATTTGGGCTACACCTTC
TRBV30,TRBJ1-6,-,-,CAWNVRGSSYNSPLHF,TGTGCCTGGAATGTAAGGGGGAGCTCCTATAATTCACCCCTCCACTTT
TRBV6-2/TRBV6-3,TRBJ1-3,-,-,CASSYTGRLSGNTIYF,TGTGCCAGCAGTTACACTGGACGGCTCTCTGGAAACACCATATATTTT
TRBV7-2,TRBJ2-3,-,-,CASSASMATSDTQYF,TGTGCCAGCAGCGCGTCCATGGCTACGTCTGATACGCAGTATTTT
TRBV24-1,TRBJ1-5,-,-,CATSAGVSNQPQHF,TGTGCCACCAGTGCGGGAGTGAGCAATCAGCCCCAGCATTTT
TRBV20-1,TRBJ1-1,-,once,CSAREVMRAFF,TGCAGTGCTAGGGAGGTGATGCGAGCTTTCTTT
TRBV6-2/TRBV6-3,TRBJ2-5,-,once,CASSYSAGVRRASEETQYF,TGTGCCAGCAGTTACTCTGCCGGGGTGCGCAGGGCATCCGAAGAGACCCAGTACTTC
TRBV27,TRBJ1-3,-,-,CASKRALGGNTIYF,TGTGCCAGCAAGCGGGCCCTGGGAGGAAACACCATATATTTT
TRBV3-1/TRBV3-2,TRBJ1-2,-,-,CASSRGRGYGYTF,TGTGCCAGCAGCCGTGGCAGGGGCTATGGCTACACCTTC
TRBV24-1,TRBJ2-5,TRBD1,-,CATSETGQGRKETQYF,TGTGCCACCAGTGAAACCGGACAGGGGAGAAAAGAGACCCAGTACTTC